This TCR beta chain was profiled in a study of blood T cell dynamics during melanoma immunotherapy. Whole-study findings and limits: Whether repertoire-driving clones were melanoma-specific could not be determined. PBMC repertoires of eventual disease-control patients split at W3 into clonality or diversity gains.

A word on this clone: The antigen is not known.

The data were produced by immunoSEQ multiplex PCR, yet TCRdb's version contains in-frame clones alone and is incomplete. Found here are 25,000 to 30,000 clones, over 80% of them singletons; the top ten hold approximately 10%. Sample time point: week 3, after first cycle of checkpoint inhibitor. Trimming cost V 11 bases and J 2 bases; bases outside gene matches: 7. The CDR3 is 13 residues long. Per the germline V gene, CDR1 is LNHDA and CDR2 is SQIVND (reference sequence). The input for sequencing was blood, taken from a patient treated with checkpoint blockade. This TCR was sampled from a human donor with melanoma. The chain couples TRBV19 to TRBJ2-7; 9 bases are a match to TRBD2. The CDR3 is CAGGTSPTYEQYF. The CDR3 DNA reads TGTGCCGGGGGGACTAGCCCCACCTACGAGCAGTACTTC.